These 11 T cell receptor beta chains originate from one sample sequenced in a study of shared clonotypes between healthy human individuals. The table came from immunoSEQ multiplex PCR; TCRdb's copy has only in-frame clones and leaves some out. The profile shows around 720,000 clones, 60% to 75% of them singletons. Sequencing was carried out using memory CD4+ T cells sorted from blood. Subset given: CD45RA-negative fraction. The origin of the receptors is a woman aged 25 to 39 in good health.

CDR3 nucleotide sequence: TGTGCCAGCAGCATCCGGCCGAACACTGAAGCTTTCTTT. Translating it yields CASSIRPNTEAFF. J is TRBJ1-1 and V is TRBV13; D is ambiguous. From germline, CDR1 is PRHDT and CDR2 FYEKMQ (reference sequence). V lost 5 bases, J lost 1 base, and 8 bases lay in between. There are 13 residues in the CDR3.

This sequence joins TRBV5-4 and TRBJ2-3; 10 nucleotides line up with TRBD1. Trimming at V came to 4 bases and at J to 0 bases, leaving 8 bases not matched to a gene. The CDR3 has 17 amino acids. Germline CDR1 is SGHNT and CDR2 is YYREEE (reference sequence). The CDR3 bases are TGTGCCAGCAGCGGGGACAGGGGAAGCCCGAGCACAGATACGCAGTATTTT. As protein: CASSGDRGSPSTDTQYF.

CDR3 region: CASRTSNQPQHF. The DNA for the CDR3 is TGTGCCAGCCGTACTAGCAATCAGCCCCAGCATTTT. J is TRBJ1-5 and V is TRBV6-5; D is ambiguous. V dropped 8 bases and J dropped 0 bases, with 5 bases sitting between them. The CDR3 is 12 amino acids. Germline CDR1 is MNHEY and CDR2 is SVGAGI.

CDR3 loop: CASRQPGQTYEQYF. CDR3 DNA sequence: TGTGCCAGCAGACAACCGGGACAGACCTACGAGCAGTACTTC. J is TRBJ2-7 and V is TRBV11-2; 7 positions match TRBD1. V shed 6 bases and J 2 bases; nucleotides not matched to a gene: 7. CDR1 is SGHAT and CDR2 is FQNNGV in the germline V gene. CDR3 length: 14 amino acids.

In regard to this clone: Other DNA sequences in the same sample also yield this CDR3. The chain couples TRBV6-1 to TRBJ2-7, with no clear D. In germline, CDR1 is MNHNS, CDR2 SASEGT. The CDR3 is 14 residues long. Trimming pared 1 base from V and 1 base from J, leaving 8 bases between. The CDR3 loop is CASSEVGRSYEQYF. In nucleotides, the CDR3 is TGTGCCAGCAGTGAAGTGGGCAGATCCTACGAGCAGTACTTC.

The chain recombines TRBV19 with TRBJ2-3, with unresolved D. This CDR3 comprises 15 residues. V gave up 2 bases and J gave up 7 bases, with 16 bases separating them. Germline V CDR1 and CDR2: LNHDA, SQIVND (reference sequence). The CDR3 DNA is TGTGCCAGTAGTATAAGCCCCCCGGGTCCAAATACGCAGTATTTT. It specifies CASSISPPGPNTQYF.

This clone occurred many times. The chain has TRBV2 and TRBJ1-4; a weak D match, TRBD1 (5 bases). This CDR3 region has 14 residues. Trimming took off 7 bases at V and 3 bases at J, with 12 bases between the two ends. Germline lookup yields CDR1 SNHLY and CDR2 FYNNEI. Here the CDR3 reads CASKTGTSNEKLFF. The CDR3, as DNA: TGTGCCAGCAAAACCGGGACTTCTAATGAAAAACTGTTTTTT.

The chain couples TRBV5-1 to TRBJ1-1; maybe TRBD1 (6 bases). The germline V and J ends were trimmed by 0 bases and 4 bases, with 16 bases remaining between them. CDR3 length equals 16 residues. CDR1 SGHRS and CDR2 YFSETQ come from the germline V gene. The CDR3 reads CASSLAFRGGSTEAFF. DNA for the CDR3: TGCGCCAGCAGCTTGGCCTTTCGAGGGGGGAGCACTGAAGCTTTCTTT.

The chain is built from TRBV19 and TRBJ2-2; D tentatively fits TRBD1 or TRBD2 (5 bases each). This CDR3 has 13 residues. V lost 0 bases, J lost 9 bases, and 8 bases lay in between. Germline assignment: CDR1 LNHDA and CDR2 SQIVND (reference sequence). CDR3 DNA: TGTGCCAGTAGTATAGAGGGGACCCGGGAGCTGTTTTTT. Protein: CASSIEGTRELFF.

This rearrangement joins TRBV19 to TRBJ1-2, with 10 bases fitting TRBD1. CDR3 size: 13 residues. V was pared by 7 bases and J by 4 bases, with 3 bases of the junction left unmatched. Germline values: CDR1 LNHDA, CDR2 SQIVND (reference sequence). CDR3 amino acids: CASKGQGIYGYTF. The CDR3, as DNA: TGTGCCAGTAAGGGACAGGGGATCTATGGCTACACCTTC.

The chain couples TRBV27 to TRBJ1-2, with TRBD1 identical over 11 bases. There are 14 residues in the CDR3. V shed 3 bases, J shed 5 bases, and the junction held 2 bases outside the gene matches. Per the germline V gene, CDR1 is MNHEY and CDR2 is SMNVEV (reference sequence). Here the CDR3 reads CASSFWDRGYGYTF. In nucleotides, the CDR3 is TGTGCCAGCAGTTTTTGGGACAGGGGGTATGGCTACACCTTC.